The clone carrying this TCR beta chain was recorded a few times. Its antigen is unknown. The sample is drawn from a study of beta chain features in type 1 diabetes. Study overall: Sorted cells examined across all samples numbered 85 million to 130 million.

CDR1 is MRHNA and CDR2 is SNTAGT in the germline V gene. This CDR3 comprises 13 residues. Trimming removed 2 bases at V and 7 bases at J, with 6 bases between. Every bit of the isolated RNA underwent reverse transcription, so sequencing read expressed TCRB transcripts. About 3.4 million reads on average were seen across naive, central memory and regulatory T cell samples. The assay was immunoSEQ multiplex PCR, and TCRdb's table has in-frame clones only and misses some. This sample has around 280,000 clones, with over 12% found just once. Study-level findings and limits: Relative to healthy donors, patients appeared to have naive, central memory and Treg TCRB repertoires that were more similar. In all four CD4+ subsets, TCRB CDR3 length was significantly, moderately reduced in type 1 diabetes.

The TCR originated in a man aged 18 to 30 with type 1 diabetes. Sequenced input: naive CD4+ T cells from blood. This chain links TRBV6-4 with TRBJ1-6; D remains ambiguous. CDR3 nucleotide sequence: TGTGCCAGCAGTGACACAGAAAATTCACCCCTCCACTTT. Amino acid sequence: CASSDTENSPLHF.